This T cell receptor beta chain was identified in a study of blood T cells in healthy people across ages. Peripheral blood samples of around 9.3 milliliters were drawn from each donor. Findings and limits, study-wide: From one million sequenced T cells, diversity estimates were lower bounds.

The authors ran a second PCR of about 7 to 11 cycles using a sample-barcoded 5' primer and a J-beta primer mix. TCRdb passed the 5' RACE reads through MiXCR, listing each CDR3 protein once. This table holds approximately 810,000 distinct CDR3 sequences, approximately 35% found once. The germline V gene encodes CDR1 LGHNA and CDR2 YNFKEQ. CDR3 size: 17 residues. The V and J ends lost 0 bases and 4 bases, in that order; junction bases with no gene match: 9. To note about this clonotype: The antigen is not known.

The chain uses TRBV4-2 and TRBJ2-1; 7 bases map to TRBD2. The sequencing input was blood. The TCR was taken from a man younger than 30 in good health. DNA of the CDR3: TGTGCCAGCAGCCAAGATCTCGGGACGGGGGGTTACAATGAGCAGTTCTTC. Translating it yields CASSQDLGTGGYNEQFF.